The clone carrying this T cell receptor (beta chain) was picked up many times. MiXCR, run by TCRdb on the RACE reads, gives a single entry per CDR3 protein. Altogether 330,000 or so distinct CDR3 sequences are present, just under 6.5% being singletons, with the ten largest covering about 5%. The data derive from a study of human T cells and chemical hapten exposure. Study at large: A patient group, mainly female, showed alopecia areata, totalis or universalis.

Regarding time point: patch test 2, 6 weeks after DPC sensitization. Stated treatment: therapeutic diphenylcyclopropenone sensitization with weekly scalp DPC. Non-pregnant alopecia patients aged 18 to 70, suitable for DPC therapy. Germline V gene lookup returns CDR1 SGDLS and CDR2 YYNGEE. Between the trimmed V and J ends, which lost 0 bases and 0 bases, there was a span of 10 bases. CDR3 size: 17 residues. This receptor was obtained from a woman aged 18-29 years with alopecia areata. Some clones in this sample may be carry-over from other donors' samples. The source material was whole blood, sampled in connection with sensitization to the hapten diphenylcyclopropenone (DPC). The V gene is TRBV9, the J gene TRBJ1-6, with D unclear. CDR3 protein: CASSVVPSSSYNSPLHF. The CDR3 bases are TGTGCCAGCAGCGTAGTCCCGTCAAGCTCCTATAATTCACCCCTCCACTTT.